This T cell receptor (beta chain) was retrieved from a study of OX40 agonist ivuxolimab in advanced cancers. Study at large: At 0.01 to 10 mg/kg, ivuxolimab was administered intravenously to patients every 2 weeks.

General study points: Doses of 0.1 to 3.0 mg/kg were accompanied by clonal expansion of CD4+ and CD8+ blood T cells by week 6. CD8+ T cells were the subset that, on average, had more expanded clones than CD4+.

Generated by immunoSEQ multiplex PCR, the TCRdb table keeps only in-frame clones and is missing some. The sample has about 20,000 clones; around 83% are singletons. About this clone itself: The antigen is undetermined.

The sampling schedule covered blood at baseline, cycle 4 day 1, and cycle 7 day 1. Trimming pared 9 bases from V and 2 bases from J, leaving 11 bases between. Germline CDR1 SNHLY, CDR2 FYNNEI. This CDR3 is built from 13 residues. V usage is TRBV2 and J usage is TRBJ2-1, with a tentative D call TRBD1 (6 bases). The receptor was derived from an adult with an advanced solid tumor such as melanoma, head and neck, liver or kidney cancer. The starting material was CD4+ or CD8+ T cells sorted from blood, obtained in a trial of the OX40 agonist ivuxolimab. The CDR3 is CARGGRAYNEQFF. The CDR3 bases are TGTGCCAGAGGGGGTCGCGCCTACAATGAGCAGTTCTTC. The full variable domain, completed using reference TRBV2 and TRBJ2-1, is EPEVTQTPSHQVTQMGQEVILRCVPISNHLYFYWYRQILGQKVEFLVSFYNNEISEKSEIFDDQFSVERPDGSNFTLKIRSTKLEDSAMYFCARGGRAYNEQFFGPGTRLTVL.